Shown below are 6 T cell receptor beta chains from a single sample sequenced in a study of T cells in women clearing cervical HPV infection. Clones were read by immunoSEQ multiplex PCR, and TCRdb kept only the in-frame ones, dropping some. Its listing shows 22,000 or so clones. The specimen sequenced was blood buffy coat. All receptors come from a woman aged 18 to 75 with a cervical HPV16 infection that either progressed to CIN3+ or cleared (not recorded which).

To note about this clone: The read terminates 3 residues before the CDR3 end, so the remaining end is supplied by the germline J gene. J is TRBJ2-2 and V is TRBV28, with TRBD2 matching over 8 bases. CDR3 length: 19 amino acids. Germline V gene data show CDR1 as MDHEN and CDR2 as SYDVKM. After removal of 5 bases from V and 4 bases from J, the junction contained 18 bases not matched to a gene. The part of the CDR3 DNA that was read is TGTGCCAGCAGTCCCCGACGATGGACGGAGCGGGAGCTCACCGGGGAG. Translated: CASSPRRWTERELTGE. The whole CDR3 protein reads CASSPRRWTERELTGELFF.

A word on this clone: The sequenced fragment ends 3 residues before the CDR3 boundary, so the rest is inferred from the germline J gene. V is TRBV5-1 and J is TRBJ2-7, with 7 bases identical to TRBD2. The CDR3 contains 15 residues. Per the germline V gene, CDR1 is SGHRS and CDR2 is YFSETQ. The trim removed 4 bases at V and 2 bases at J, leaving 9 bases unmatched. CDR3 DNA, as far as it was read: TGCGCCAGCAGCACCGCGGCGGGAGCCGCCTACGAG. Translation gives CASSTAAGAAYE. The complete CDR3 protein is CASSTAAGAAYEQYF.

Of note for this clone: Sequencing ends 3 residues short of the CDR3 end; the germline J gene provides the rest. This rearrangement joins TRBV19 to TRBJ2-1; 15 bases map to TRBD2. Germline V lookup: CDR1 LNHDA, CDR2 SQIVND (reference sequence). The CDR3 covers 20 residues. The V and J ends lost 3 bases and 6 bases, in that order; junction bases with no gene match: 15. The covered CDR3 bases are TGTGCCAGTAGTATTAGGTCGGGGGGACTAGCGGGAGGACATCGCAATGAG. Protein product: CASSIRSGGLAGGHRNE. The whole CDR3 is CASSIRSGGLAGGHRNEQFF.

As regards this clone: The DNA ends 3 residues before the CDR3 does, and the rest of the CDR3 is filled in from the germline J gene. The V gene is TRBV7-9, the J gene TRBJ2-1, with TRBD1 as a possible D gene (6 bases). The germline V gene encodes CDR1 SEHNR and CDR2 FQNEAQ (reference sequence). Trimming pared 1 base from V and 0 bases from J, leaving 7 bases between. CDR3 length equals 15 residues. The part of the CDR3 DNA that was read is TGTGCCAGCAGCTTAGGAGGGGGCTCCTACAATGAG. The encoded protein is CASSLGGGSYNE. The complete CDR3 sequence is CASSLGGGSYNEQFF.

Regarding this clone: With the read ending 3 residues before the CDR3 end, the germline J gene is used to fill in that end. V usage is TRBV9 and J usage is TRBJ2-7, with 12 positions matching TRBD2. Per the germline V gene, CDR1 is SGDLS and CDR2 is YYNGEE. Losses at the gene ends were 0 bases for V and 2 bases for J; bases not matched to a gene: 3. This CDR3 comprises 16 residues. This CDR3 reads CASSVDASGRAYEQYF. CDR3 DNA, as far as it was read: TGTGCCAGCAGCGTAGACGCTAGCGGGAGGGCCTACGAG.

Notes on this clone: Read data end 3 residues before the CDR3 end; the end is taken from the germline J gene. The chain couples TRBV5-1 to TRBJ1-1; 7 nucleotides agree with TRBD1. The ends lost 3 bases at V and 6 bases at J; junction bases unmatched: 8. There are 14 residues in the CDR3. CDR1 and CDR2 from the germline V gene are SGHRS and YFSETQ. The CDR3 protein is CASSSEQGLPEAFF. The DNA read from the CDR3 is TGCGCCAGCAGCTCGGAACAGGGGTTACCTGAA.